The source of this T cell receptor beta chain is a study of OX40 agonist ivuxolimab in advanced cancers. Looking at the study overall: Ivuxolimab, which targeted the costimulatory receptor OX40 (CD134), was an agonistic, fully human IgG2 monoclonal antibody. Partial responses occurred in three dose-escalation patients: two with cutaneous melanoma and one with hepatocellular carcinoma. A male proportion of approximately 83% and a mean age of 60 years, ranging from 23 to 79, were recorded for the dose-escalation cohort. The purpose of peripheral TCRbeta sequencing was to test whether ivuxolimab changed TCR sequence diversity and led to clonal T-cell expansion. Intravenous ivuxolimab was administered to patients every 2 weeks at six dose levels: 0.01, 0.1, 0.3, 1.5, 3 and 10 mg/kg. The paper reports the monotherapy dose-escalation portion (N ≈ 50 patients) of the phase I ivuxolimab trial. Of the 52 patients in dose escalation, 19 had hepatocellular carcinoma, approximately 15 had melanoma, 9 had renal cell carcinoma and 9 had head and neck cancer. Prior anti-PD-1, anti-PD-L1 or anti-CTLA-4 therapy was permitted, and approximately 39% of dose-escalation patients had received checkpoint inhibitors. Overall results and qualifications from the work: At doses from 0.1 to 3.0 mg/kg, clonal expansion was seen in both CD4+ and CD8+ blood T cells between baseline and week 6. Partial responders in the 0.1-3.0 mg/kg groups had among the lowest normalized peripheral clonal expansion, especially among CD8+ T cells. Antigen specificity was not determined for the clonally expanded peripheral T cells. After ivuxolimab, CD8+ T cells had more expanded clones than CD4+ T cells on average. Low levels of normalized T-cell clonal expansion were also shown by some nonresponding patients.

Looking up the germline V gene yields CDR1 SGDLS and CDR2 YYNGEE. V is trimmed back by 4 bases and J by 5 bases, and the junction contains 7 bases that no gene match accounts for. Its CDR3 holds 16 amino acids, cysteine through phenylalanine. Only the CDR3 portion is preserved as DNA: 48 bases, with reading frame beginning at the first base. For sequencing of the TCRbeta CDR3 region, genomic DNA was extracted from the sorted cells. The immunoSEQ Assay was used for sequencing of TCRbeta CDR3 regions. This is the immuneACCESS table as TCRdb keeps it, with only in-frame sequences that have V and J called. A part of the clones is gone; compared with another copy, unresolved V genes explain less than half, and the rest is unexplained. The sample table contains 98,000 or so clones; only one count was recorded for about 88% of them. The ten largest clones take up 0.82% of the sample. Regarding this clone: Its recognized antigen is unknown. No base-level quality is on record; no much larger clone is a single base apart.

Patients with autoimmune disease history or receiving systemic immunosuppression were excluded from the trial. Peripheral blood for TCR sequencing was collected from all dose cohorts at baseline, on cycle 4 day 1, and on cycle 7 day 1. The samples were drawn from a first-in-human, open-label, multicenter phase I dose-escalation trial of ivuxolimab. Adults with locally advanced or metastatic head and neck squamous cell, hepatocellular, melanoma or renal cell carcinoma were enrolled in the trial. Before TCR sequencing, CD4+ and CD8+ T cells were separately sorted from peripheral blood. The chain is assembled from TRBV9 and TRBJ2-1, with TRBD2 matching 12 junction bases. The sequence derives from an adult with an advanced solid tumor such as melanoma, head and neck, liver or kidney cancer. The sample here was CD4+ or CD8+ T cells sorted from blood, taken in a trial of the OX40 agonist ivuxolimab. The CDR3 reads CASSIRLAGENNEQFF. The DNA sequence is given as TGTGCCAGCAGCATAAGACTAGCGGGAGAAAACAATGAGCAGTTCTTC.